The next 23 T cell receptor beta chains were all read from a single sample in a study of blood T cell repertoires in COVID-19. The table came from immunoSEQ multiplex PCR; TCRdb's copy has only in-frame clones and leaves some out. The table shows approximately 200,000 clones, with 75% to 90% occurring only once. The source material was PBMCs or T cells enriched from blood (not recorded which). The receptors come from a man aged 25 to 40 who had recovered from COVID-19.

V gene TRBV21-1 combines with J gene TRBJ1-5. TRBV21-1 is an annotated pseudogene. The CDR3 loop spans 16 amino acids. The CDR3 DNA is TGTGCCAGCAGCAAATTAGACAAAGAGGGTAATCAGCCCCAGCATTTT. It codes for CASSKLDKEGNQPQHF.

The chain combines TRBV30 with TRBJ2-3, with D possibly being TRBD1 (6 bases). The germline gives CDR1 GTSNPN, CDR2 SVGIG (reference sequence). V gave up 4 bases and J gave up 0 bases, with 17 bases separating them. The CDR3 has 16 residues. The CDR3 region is CAWKRDNPYSTDTQYF. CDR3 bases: TGTGCCTGGAAACGGGACAACCCTTATAGCACAGATACGCAGTATTTT.

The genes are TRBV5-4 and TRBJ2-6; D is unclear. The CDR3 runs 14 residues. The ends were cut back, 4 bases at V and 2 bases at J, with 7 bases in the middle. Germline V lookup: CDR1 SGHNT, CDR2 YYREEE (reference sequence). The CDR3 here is CASSPPTGANVLTF. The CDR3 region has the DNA TGTGCCAGCAGCCCCCCTACTGGGGCCAACGTCCTGACTTTC.

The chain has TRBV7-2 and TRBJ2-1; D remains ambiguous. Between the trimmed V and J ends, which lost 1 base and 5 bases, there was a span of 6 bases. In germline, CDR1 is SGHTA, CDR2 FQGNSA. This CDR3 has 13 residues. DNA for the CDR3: TGTGCCAGCAGCTTAGTACCGGACAATGAGCAGTTCTTC. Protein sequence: CASSLVPDNEQFF.

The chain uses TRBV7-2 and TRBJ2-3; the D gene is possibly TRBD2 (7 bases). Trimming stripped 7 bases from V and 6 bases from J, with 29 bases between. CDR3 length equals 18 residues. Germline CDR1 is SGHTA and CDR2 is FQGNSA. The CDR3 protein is CASNLKGGVITLTDTQYF. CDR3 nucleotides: TGTGCCAGCAACCTTAAAGGGGGGGTGATAACATTGACGGATACGCAGTATTTT.

In nucleotides, the CDR3 is TGTGCCAGCTCTACCGCGGTAGCGGGAGTAAGGGAGCAGTTCTTC. This gives the protein CASSTAVAGVREQFF. The gene calls are TRBV18 and TRBJ2-1; 9 bases are shared with TRBD2. The CDR3 loop spans 15 amino acids. After removal of 6 bases from V and 10 bases from J, the junction contained 13 bases not matched to a gene. Germline V lookup: CDR1 KGHSH, CDR2 LQKENI.

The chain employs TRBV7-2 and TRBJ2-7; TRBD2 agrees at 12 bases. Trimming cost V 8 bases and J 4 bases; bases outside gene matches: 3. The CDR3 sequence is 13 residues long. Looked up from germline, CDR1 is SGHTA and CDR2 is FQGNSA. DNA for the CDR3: TGTGCCAGCGCGGGGACTAGCGGGTACGAGCAGTACTTC. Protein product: CASAGTSGYEQYF.

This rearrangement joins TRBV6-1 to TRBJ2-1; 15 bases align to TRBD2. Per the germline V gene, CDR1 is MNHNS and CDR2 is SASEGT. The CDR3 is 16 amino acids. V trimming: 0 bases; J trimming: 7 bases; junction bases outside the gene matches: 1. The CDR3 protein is CASSEAGLAGGNEQFF. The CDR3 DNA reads TGTGCCAGCAGTGAAGCGGGACTAGCGGGGGGTAATGAGCAGTTCTTC.

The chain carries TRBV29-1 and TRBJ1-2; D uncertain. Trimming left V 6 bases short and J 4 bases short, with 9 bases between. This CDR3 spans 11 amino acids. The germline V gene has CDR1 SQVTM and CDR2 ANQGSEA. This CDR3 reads CSVTDSYGYTF. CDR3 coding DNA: TGCAGCGTAACAGATTCCTATGGCTACACCTTC.

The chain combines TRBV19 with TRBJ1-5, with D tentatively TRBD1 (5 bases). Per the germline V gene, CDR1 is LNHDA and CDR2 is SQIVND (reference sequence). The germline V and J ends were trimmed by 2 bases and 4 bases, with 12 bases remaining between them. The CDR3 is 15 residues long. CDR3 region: CASSIIAGINQPQHF. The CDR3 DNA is TGTGCCAGTAGTATAATTGCAGGGATAAATCAGCCCCAGCATTTT.

CDR3: CASSRDRGTYEQYF. The CDR3 nucleotides are TGTGCCAGCAGCAGGGACAGGGGCACCTACGAGCAGTACTTC. The gene calls are TRBV7-8 and TRBJ2-7; 10 positions match TRBD1. This CDR3 is 14 amino acids long. The J segment lost 2 bases and the V segment lost 5 bases, leaving 3 bases of the junction unmatched. CDR1 SGHVS and CDR2 FQNEAQ come from the germline V gene.

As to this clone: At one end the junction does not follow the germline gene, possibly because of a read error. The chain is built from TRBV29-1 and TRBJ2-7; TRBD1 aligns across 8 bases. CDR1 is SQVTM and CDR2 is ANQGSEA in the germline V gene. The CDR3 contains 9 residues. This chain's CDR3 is CSAADRANF. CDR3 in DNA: TGCAGCGCCGCGGACAGGGCCAACTTC.

The CDR3 is CASSLGSTSGPQETQYF. The CDR3 DNA is TGTGCCAGCAGCTTAGGATCGACTAGCGGGCCCCAAGAGACCCAGTACTTC. The J gene is TRBJ2-5, the V gene TRBV11-3, with TRBD2 matching 10 bases. V lost 1 base, J lost 1 base, and 6 bases stayed unmatched. Germline V gene lookup returns CDR1 SGHNT and CDR2 YENEEA. There are 17 residues in the CDR3.

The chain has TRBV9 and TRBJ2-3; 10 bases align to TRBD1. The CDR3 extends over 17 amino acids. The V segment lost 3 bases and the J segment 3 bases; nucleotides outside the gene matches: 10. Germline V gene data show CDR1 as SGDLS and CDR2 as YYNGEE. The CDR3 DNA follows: TGTGCCAGCAGCGCCCTTCAGGGGGGACAGGGGACAGATACGCAGTATTTT. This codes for CASSALQGGQGTDTQYF.

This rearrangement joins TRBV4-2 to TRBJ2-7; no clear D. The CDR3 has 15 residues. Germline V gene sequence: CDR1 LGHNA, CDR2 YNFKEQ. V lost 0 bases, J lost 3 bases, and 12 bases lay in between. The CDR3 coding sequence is TGTGCCAGCAGCCAAGATCGGTCAGGTTACTACGAGCAGTACTTC. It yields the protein CASSQDRSGYYEQYF.

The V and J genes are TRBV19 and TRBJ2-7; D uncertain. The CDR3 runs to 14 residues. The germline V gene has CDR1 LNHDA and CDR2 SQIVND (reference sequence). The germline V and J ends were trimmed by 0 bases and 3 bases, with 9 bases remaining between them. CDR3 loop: CASSIDNADYEQYF. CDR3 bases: TGTGCCAGTAGTATAGATAACGCAGACTACGAGCAGTACTTC.

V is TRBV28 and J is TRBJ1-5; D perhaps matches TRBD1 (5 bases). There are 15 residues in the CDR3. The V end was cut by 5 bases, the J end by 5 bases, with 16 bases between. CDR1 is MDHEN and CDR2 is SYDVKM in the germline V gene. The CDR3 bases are TGTGCCAGCAGTCCCGTCCGGGGGGTTGATCAGCCCCAGCATTTT. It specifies CASSPVRGVDQPQHF. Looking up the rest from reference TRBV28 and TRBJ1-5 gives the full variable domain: DVKVTQSSRYLVKRTGEKVFLECVQDMDHENMFWYRQDPGLGLRLIYFSYDVKMKEKGDIPEGYSVSREKKERFSLILESASTNQTSMYLCASSPVRGVDQPQHFGDGTRLSIL.

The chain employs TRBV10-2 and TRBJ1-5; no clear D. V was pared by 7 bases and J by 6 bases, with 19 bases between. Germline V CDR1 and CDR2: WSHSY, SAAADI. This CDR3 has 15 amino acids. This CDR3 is CASNSGAGVGQPQHF. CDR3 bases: TGCGCCAGCAATTCGGGAGCAGGTGTTGGTCAGCCCCAGCATTTT.

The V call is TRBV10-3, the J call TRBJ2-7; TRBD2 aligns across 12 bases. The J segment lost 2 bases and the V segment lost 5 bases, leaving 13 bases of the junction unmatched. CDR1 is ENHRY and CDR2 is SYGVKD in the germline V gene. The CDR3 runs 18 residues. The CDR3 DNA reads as TGTGCCATCAGTACAGGGACAGGACTAGCGGGGAACGCCTACGAGCAGTACTTC. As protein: CAISTGTGLAGNAYEQYF.

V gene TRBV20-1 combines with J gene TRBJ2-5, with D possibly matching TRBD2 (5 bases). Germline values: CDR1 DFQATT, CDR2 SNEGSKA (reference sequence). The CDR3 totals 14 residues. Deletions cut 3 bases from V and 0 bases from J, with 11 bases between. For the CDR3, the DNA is TGCAGTGCTAGTAGGGTAGCGCACCAAGAGACCCAGTACTTC. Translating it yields CSASRVAHQETQYF.

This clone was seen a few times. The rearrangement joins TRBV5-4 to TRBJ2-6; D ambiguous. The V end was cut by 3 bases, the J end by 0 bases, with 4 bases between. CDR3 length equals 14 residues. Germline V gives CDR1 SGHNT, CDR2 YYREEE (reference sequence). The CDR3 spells CASSSDSGANVLTF. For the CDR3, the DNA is TGTGCCAGCAGCTCAGACTCTGGGGCCAACGTCCTGACTTTC.

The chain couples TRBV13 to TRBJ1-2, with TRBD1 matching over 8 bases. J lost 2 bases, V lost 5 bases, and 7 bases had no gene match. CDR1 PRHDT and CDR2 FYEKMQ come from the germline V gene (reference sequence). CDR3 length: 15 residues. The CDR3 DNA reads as TGTGCCAGCAGCCTCCGGACAGGGACGAACTATGGCTACACCTTC. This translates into CASSLRTGTNYGYTF.

The CDR3 here is CASSYWGDTGELFF. The DNA for the CDR3 is TGTGCCAGCAGTTATTGGGGGGACACCGGGGAGCTGTTTTTT. The chain has TRBV6-2 or TRBV6-3 and TRBJ2-2; weak D call: TRBD2 (6 bases). Per germline, CDR1 MNHEY and CDR2 SVGEGT. CDR3 size: 14 residues. Trimming pared 3 bases from V and 3 bases from J, leaving 8 bases between.